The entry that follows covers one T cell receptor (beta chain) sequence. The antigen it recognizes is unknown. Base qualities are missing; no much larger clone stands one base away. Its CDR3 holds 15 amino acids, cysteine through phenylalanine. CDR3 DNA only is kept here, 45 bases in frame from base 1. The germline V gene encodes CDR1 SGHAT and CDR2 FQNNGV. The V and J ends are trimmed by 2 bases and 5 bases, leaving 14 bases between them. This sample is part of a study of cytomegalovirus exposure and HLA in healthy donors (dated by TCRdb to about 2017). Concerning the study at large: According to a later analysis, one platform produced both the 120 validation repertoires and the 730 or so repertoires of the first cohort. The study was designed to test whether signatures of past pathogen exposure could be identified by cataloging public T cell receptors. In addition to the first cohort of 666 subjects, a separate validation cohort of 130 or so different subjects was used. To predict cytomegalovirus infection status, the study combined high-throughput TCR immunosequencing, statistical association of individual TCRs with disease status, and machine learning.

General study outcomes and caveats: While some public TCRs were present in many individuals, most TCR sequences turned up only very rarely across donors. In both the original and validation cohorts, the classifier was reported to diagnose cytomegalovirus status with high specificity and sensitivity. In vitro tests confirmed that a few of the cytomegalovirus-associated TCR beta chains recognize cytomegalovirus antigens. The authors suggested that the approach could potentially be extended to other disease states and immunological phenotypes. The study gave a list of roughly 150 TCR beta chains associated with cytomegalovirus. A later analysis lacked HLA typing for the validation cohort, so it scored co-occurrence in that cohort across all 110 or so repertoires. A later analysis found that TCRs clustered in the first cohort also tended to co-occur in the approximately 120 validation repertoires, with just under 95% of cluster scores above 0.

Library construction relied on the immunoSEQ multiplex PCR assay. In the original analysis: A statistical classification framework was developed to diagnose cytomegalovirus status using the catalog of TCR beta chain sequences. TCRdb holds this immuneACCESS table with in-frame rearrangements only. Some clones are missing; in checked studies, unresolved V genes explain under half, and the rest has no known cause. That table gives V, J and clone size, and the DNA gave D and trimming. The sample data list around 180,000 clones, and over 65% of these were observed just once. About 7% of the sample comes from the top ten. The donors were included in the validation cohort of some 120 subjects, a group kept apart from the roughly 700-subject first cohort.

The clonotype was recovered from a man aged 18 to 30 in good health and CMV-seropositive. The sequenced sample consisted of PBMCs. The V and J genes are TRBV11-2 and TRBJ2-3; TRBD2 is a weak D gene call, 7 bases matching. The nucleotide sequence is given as TGTGCCAGCAGCTTACAAGGGGGGGAGCTAGATACGCAGTATTTT. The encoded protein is CASSLQGGELDTQYF.